The 21 T cell receptor beta chains listed next were all sequenced from one sample in a study of shared clonotypes between healthy human individuals (TCRdb year 2020). The library was generated by the immunoSEQ multiplex PCR assay. The clones in this table, taken by TCRdb from immuneACCESS, are in-frame only. Not every clone is retained; where verified, under half of the shortfall comes from an unresolved V gene, and the cause of the rest is unknown. The sample includes 2 million to 2.5 million clones, with 92% observed a single time. The biggest ten clones account for about 0.36% of the sample. What was sequenced was naive CD4+ T cells from PBMCs. What the cell subset or site label conveys for this sample: CD45RA+ positively selected. The receptors shown here come from a man younger than 30 in good health. Some clones in this sample may be carry-over from other donors' samples.

The chain combines TRBV19 with TRBJ1-5; D unresolved. The CDR3 loop spans 14 amino acids. V shed 3 bases and J shed 2 bases, with 8 bases lying between them. Germline V CDR1 and CDR2: LNHDA, SQIVND (reference sequence). CDR3 sequence: CASSMAHGNQPQHF. The CDR3 DNA follows: TGTGCCAGTAGTATGGCTCATGGCAATCAGCCCCAGCATTTT.

This clone was seen once. Other nucleotide sequences in the sample specify the same CDR3. This chain uses TRBV5-4 with TRBJ2-3, with 7 nucleotides matching TRBD1. CDR1 and CDR2 from the germline V gene are SGHNT and YYREEE (reference sequence). V trimming: 3 bases; J trimming: 3 bases; junction bases outside the gene matches: 4. The CDR3 is made up of 14 amino acids. The CDR3 DNA sequence: TGTGCCAGCAGCTCCAAACAGGGGACAGATACGCAGTATTTT. Protein: CASSSKQGTDTQYF.

The chain couples TRBV29-1 to TRBJ1-2; 7 positions agree with TRBD1. Germline CDR1 reads SQVTM; CDR2 reads ANQGSEA. Trimming at V came to 7 bases and at J to 8 bases, leaving 10 bases not matched to a gene. This CDR3 region has 12 residues. CDR3 nucleotide sequence: TGCAGCGCCATCCGGGACAGCGGAGGCTACACCTTC. Encoded protein: CSAIRDSGGYTF.

V usage is TRBV5-1 and J usage is TRBJ2-2; 7 nucleotides agree with TRBD1. The V and J ends lost 4 bases and 1 base, in that order; junction bases with no gene match: 7. The CDR3 extends over 16 amino acids. Germline values: CDR1 SGHRS, CDR2 YFSETQ. Written as DNA, the CDR3 is TGCGCCAGCAGCCCCCCAGGGACAGTGAACACCGGGGAGCTGTTTTTT. Residues: CASSPPGTVNTGELFF.

The chain links TRBV5-1 to TRBJ2-2; D assignment may be TRBD1 or TRBD2 (5 bases each). From germline, CDR1 is SGHRS and CDR2 YFSETQ. The CDR3 spans 16 residues. V lost 4 bases and J lost 2, with 15 bases in between. This chain's CDR3 is CASSPGPGRNTGELFF. For the CDR3, the DNA is TGCGCCAGCAGCCCCGGCCCGGGACGAAACACCGGGGAGCTGTTTTTT.

This chain links TRBV11-2 with TRBJ2-7; D tentatively fits TRBD1 or TRBD2 (5 bases each). V lost 5 bases, J lost 7 bases, and 18 bases lay in between. The CDR3 has 14 residues. Germline loops: CDR1 SGHAT, CDR2 FQNNGV. CDR3: CASSGFRDGQEQYF. The DNA for the CDR3 is TGTGCCAGCAGCGGGTTCCGGGACGGCCAGGAGCAGTACTTC.

This sequence joins TRBV6-5 and TRBJ2-7; D unclear. V lost 5 bases to trimming and J lost 5 bases, with 13 bases between them. The CDR3 is 13 residues long. Germline assignment: CDR1 MNHEY and CDR2 SVGAGI. In DNA form, the CDR3 reads TGTGCCAGCAGTGAAGCGTGGGCGAACGAGCAGTACTTC. Its protein product is CASSEAWANEQYF.

The chain uses TRBV29-1 and TRBJ2-1; D might be TRBD2 (5 bases). The germline CDR1 and CDR2 sequences are SQVTM and ANQGSEA. The CDR3 runs to 14 residues. V lost 6 bases to trimming and J lost 2 bases, with 14 bases between them. CDR3 bases: TGCAGCGTAAAAACGAGGGTCCCCTACAATGAGCAGTTCTTC. Protein: CSVKTRVPYNEQFF.

The V gene is TRBV7-2, the J gene TRBJ2-7; D remains ambiguous. The ends were cut back, 1 base at V and 2 bases at J, with 12 bases in the middle. The CDR3 consists of 15 residues. Germline-derived CDR1 and CDR2 are SGHTA and FQGNSA. The CDR3 region is CASSLGLGRTYEQYF. The CDR3 DNA follows: TGTGCCAGCAGCTTAGGTTTAGGCCGTACCTACGAGCAGTACTTC.

The count of this clone is one. V is TRBV7-8 and J is TRBJ1-2; maybe TRBD1 (6 bases). Trimming took 1 base from V and 4 from J, leaving 10 bases between them. Looked up from germline, CDR1 is SGHVS and CDR2 is FQNEAQ. There are 14 residues in the CDR3. CDR3 amino acids: CASSLEGDTYGYTF. Here the CDR3 DNA reads TGTGCCAGCAGCTTAGAGGGGGATACCTATGGCTACACCTTC.

The chain is built from TRBV7-2 and TRBJ1-5, with 7 bases that match TRBD1. Germline V lookup: CDR1 SGHTA, CDR2 FQGNSA. J lost 3 bases, V lost 4 bases, and 3 bases had no gene match. The CDR3 is 14 amino acids. CDR3 loop: CASSSQGINQPQHF. The CDR3 DNA reads as TGTGCCAGCAGCTCACAGGGGATCAATCAGCCCCAGCATTTT. The full variable domain, in which reference TRBV7-2 and TRBJ1-5 provide the parts outside the CDR3, is GAGVSQSPSNKVTEKGKDVELRCDPISGHTALYWYRQSLGQGLEFLIYFQGNSAPDKSGLPSDRFSAERTGGSVSTLTIQRTQQEDSAVYLCASSSQGINQPQHFGDGTRLSIL.

J is TRBJ1-2 and V is TRBV9; perhaps TRBD1 as D (5 bases). The V gene's germline CDR1 is SGDLS and CDR2 YYNGEE. This CDR3 spans 15 amino acids. The ends were cut back, 4 bases at V and 1 base at J, with 14 bases in the middle. CDR3 nucleotides: TGTGCCAGCAGCCCGCCGGGACTTTTTAACTATGGCTACACCTTC. Amino acid sequence: CASSPPGLFNYGYTF.

This chain joins TRBV28 and TRBJ1-1; 9 bases align to TRBD1. This CDR3 is built from 15 residues. Germline V gene sequence: CDR1 MDHEN, CDR2 SYDVKM. The J segment lost 3 bases and the V segment lost 5 bases, leaving 7 bases of the junction unmatched. CDR3 in amino acids: CASSAQQGAHTEAFF. In nucleotides, the CDR3 is TGTGCCAGCAGTGCCCAACAGGGGGCGCACACTGAAGCTTTCTTT. The whole variable domain, filled in from reference TRBV28 and TRBJ1-1, reads DVKVTQSSRYLVKRTGEKVFLECVQDMDHENMFWYRQDPGLGLRLIYFSYDVKMKEKGDIPEGYSVSREKKERFSLILESASTNQTSMYLCASSAQQGAHTEAFFGQGTRLTVV.

This clone has just one count. The chain is built from TRBV18 and TRBJ1-1; D not resolved. V lost 1 base and J lost 6, with 9 bases in between. From germline, CDR1 is KGHSH and CDR2 LQKENI. CDR3 length: 13 residues. The chain's CDR3 is CASSPLVSAEAFF. CDR3 nucleotide sequence: TGTGCCAGCTCACCACTGGTATCAGCTGAAGCTTTCTTT.

The rearrangement uses TRBV9 and TRBJ2-5; D unresolved. The CDR3 sequence is 16 residues long. The V gene lost 4 bases and the J gene lost 2 bases, with 18 bases spanning the gap. The germline V gene encodes CDR1 SGDLS and CDR2 YYNGEE. CDR3 region: CASSSGPLTTQETQYF. CDR3 nucleotide sequence: TGTGCCAGCAGCTCTGGACCGTTAACCACTCAAGAGACCCAGTACTTC.

The chain has TRBV15 and TRBJ1-3; D not resolved. Germline CDR1 reads LNHNV; CDR2 reads YYDKDF (reference sequence). The CDR3 length is 17 residues. V was pared by 0 bases and J by 4 bases, with 16 bases between. CDR3 nucleotide sequence: TGTGCCACCAGCAGAGATTCCCCCTCAAGGATCGGAAACACCATATATTTT. Translating gives CATSRDSPSRIGNTIYF.

This clone came up a few times. Other DNA sequences in the same sample also yield this CDR3. The J gene is TRBJ1-5, the V gene TRBV6-1; D ambiguous. Germline CDR1 is MNHNS and CDR2 is SASEGT. The germline V and J ends were trimmed by 3 bases and 0 bases, with 6 bases remaining between them. The CDR3 consists of 14 residues. DNA for the CDR3: TGTGCCAGCAGTGAGTCATATAGCAATCAGCCCCAGCATTTT. The encoded protein is CASSESYSNQPQHF.

This chain connects TRBV6-5 to TRBJ1-2; a weak D match, TRBD1 (6 bases). Deletions cut 11 bases from V and 3 bases from J, with 19 bases between. Germline CDR1 MNHEY, CDR2 SVGAGI. The CDR3 contains 14 residues. Here the CDR3 DNA reads TGTGCCGCGAAACTAAACAGGGACGACTATGGCTACACCTTC. Translation: CAAKLNRDDYGYTF.

The V and J genes are TRBV9 and TRBJ2-1; 8 bases are shared with TRBD2. V lost 3 bases and J lost 5; bases outside the gene matches: 10. Germline V lookup: CDR1 SGDLS, CDR2 YYNGEE. CDR3 length: 16 residues. CDR3 coding DNA: TGTGCCAGCAGCGCCTACCTAGCGGGCGGGAACAATGAGCAGTTCTTC. Protein sequence: CASSAYLAGGNNEQFF.

Comments on this clone: Other DNA sequences within the sample encode an identical CDR3. The chain combines TRBV7-3 with TRBJ2-5; D possibly corresponds to TRBD2 (5 bases). The V end was cut by 1 base, the J end by 3 bases, with 6 bases between. The CDR3 sequence is 13 residues long. Looked up from germline, CDR1 is SGHTA and CDR2 is FQGTGA. CDR3 DNA sequence: TGTGCCAGCAGCTTAAGGCGGGAAGAGACCCAGTACTTC. It specifies CASSLRREETQYF. The full variable domain, its missing parts supplied by reference TRBV7-3 and TRBJ2-5, is GAGVSQTPSNKVTEKGKYVELRCDPISGHTALYWYRQSLGQGPEFLIYFQGTGAADDSGLPNDRFFAVRPEGSVSTLKIQRTERGDSAVYLCASSLRREETQYFGPGTRLLVL.

This chain joins TRBV5-1 and TRBJ2-5; the match to TRBD1 covers 7 bases. The last part of the DNA fits TRBJ2-7 better; the J call may be wrong. The CDR3 sequence is 13 residues long. From germline, CDR1 is SGHRS and CDR2 YFSETQ. The CDR3 sequence: CASSWDSSYEQYF. The CDR3 DNA is TGCGCCAGCAGCTGGGACAGCTCCTACGAGCAGTACTTC.